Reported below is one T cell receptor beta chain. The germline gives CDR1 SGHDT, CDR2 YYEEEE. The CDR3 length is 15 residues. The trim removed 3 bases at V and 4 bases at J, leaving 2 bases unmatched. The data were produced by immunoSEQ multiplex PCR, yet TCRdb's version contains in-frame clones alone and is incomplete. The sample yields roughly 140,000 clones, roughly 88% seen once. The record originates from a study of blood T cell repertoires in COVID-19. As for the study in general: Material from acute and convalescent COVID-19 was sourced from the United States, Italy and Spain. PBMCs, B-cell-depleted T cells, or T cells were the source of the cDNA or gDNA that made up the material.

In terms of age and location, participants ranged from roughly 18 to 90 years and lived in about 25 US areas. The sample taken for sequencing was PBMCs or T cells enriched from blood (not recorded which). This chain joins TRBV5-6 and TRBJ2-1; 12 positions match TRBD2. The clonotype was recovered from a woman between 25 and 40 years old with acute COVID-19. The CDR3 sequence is CASSSSGRGYNEQFF. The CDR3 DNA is TGTGCCAGCAGCTCTAGCGGGAGGGGATACAATGAGCAGTTCTTC.